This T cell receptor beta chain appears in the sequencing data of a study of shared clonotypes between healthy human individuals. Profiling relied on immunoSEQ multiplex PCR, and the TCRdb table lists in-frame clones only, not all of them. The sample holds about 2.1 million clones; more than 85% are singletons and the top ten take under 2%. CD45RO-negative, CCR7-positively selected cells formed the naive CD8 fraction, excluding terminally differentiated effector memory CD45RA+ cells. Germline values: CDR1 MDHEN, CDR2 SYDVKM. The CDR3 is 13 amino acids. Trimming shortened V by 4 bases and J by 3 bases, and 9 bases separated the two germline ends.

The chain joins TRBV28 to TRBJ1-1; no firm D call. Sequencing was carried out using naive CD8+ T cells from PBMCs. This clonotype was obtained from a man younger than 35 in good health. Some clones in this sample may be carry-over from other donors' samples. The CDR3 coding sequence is TGTGCCAGCAGTTATTTGGGCCACACTGAAGCTTTCTTT. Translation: CASSYLGHTEAFF.